This is a list of T cell receptor beta chains from one sample in a study of cytotoxic CD8 clonotypes in ibrutinib-treated CLL. Sequencing used immunoSEQ multiplex PCR; TCRdb keeps in-frame clones, though not all of them. The sample includes 50,000 to 60,000 clones, roughly 83% of them seen just once. The sample consisted of PBMCs, taken after 24 months of ibrutinib treatment. Source of these receptors: a human donor with chronic lymphocytic leukemia. The CDR3 runs from the conserved cysteine through the conserved F or W. Fields, in order: J gene, D gene, V gene, clone size, CDR3 protein, CDR3 DNA. The D gene is left open where the match is weak. Not every row has a clone size; where given, it reads once, few, many or a size class.

>TRBJ2-1|TRBD2|TRBV7-9|few
CASSSSGRSLDEQFF
TGTGCCAGCAGCTCTAGCGGGAGATCTCTCGATGAGCAGTTCTTC
>TRBJ2-3|NA|TRBV7-8|NA
CASSFTGSSTDTQYF
TGTGCCAGCAGCTTCACGGGGTCTAGCACAGATACGCAGTATTTT
>TRBJ2-4|NA|TRBV6-1|NA
CASGDGAKNIQYF
TGTGCCAGCGGGGATGGGGCCAAAAACATTCAGTACTTC
>TRBJ2-5|TRBD1|TRBV5-1|once
CASSIGQGRETQYF
TGCGCCAGCAGCATCGGACAGGGGAGAGAGACCCAGTACTTC
>TRBJ2-3|NA|TRBV12-5|NA
CASGPLSTDTQYF
TGTGCTAGTGGCCCCCTTAGCACAGATACGCAGTATTTT
>TRBJ2-1|TRBD1|TRBV29-1|few
CSAARTGINNEQFF
TGCAGCGCTGCAAGGACAGGGATCAACAATGAGCAGTTCTTC
>TRBJ1-2|NA|TRBV6-5|NA
CASSDSNYGYTF
TGTGCCAGCAGTGACTCCAACTATGGCTACACCTTC
>TRBJ2-3|NA|TRBV7-2|NA
CASSLVASGTDTQYF
TGTGCCAGCAGCTTAGTTGCGAGCGGCACAGATACGCAGTATTTT
>TRBJ1-2|NA|TRBV7-5|NA
CVRIHWTELFNYGYTF
TGTGTCAGAATACACTGGACAGAACTTTTTAACTATGGCTACACCTTC
>TRBJ1-1|NA|TRBV5-1|NA
CASSLGNPNTEAFF
TGCGCCAGCAGCTTGGGCAATCCGAACACTGAAGCTTTCTTT
>TRBJ2-3|NA|TRBV2|NA
CASSLRGHPDTQYF
TGTGCCAGCAGTCTACGCGGACATCCAGATACGCAGTATTTT
>TRBJ1-2|NA|TRBV20-1|NA
CSAGDGGGYTF
TGCAGTGCTGGAGATGGGGGGGGCTACACCTTC
>TRBJ1-5|TRBD1|TRBV30|NA
CAWSVTGGPFYSNQPQHF
TGTGCCTGGAGTGTTACAGGGGGTCCGTTTTATAGCAATCAGCCCCAGCATTTT
>TRBJ2-1|TRBD2|TRBV6-6|once
CASSSGGNEQFF
TGTGCCAGCAGCTCCGGGGGGAATGAGCAGTTCTTC
>TRBJ1-2|NA|TRBV2|few
CASSAMGQDYGYTF
TGTGCCAGCAGTGCTATGGGGCAAGACTATGGCTACACCTTC
>TRBJ1-1|TRBD1|TRBV5-4|NA
CASSSERQGRTEAFF
TGTGCCAGCAGCTCTGAACGACAGGGGAGAACTGAAGCTTTCTTT
>TRBJ2-1|NA|TRBV5-1|NA
CASSLNRDYNEQFF
TGCGCCAGCAGCCTAAACAGGGATTACAATGAGCAGTTCTTC
>TRBJ2-5|TRBD2|TRBV7-9|NA
CASSLGSGAAQETQYF
TGTGCCAGCAGCTTAGGTAGCGGGGCGGCACAAGAGACCCAGTACTTC
>TRBJ2-2|TRBD2|TRBV19|once
CASIAGVNTGELFF
TGTGCCAGTATAGCGGGAGTTAACACCGGGGAGCTGTTTTTT
>TRBJ2-2|NA|TRBV6-4|NA
CASRREAGELFF
TGTGCCAGCAGACGAGAGGCCGGGGAGCTGTTTTTT
>TRBJ2-7|TRBD2|TRBV18|few
CASSPSGTSGMYEQYF
TGTGCCAGCTCACCAAGCGGGACTAGCGGGATGTACGAGCAGTACTTC
>TRBJ2-3|TRBD2|TRBV9|NA
CASSNIPLAGGPPDTQYF
TGTGCCAGCAGCAATATCCCTTTAGCGGGAGGGCCCCCAGATACGCAGTATTTT
>TRBJ2-5|NA|TRBV7-2|NA
CASSQGIQETQYF
TGTGCCAGCAGCCAGGGAATCCAAGAGACCCAGTACTTC
>TRBJ2-7|NA|TRBV19|NA
CASSRGVASSYEQYF
TGTGCCAGCTCAAGGGGAGTCGCGAGCTCCTACGAGCAGTACTTC
>TRBJ2-1|NA|TRBV6-1|NA
CASLAGYYNEQFF
TGTGCCAGCCTTGCGGGGTACTACAATGAGCAGTTCTTC
>TRBJ2-1|NA|TRBV25-1|once
CASNPSLGAQQFF
TGTGCCAGCAACCCATCACTCGGCGCCCAGCAGTTCTTC
>TRBJ1-2|NA|TRBV29-1|NA
CSVAGKGEYGYTF
TGCAGCGTGGCAGGAAAAGGGGAGTATGGCTACACCTTC
>TRBJ1-1|NA|TRBV11-2|NA
CASSPLRRENTEAFF
TGTGCCAGCAGTCCACTCCGCCGGGAGAACACTGAAGCTTTCTTT
>TRBJ2-1|NA|TRBV7-2|NA
CASSLRRGLNNEQFF
TGTGCCAGCAGCCTTCGCCGCGGGCTCAACAATGAGCAGTTCTTC
>TRBJ2-7|NA|TRBV6-5|NA
CASSTDGYEQYF
TGTGCCAGCAGTACAGACGGCTACGAGCAGTACTTC